These 6 T cell receptor beta chains originate from one sample sequenced in a study of early T cells in non-severe SARS-CoV-2 infection. A single record per CDR3 protein comes from TCRdb applying MiXCR to the 5' RACE reads. The sample has 25,000 to 35,000 distinct CDR3 sequences; about 3.9% are singletons. Sequenced: whole blood. The receptors here all came from an adult who was a healthcare worker with PCR-confirmed SARS-CoV-2 infection or an uninfected control (not recorded which).

There are many counts of this clonotype. The chain links TRBV7-2 to TRBJ2-7, with D tentatively TRBD1 (6 bases). V lost 4 bases and J lost 1, with 17 bases in between. CDR1 SGHTA and CDR2 FQGNSA come from the germline V gene. CDR3 length equals 16 residues. Here the CDR3 DNA reads TGTGCCAGCAGCTACCCCTTAGACAGGAGATCCTACGAGCAGTACTTC. It codes for CASSYPLDRRSYEQYF. The full variable domain, completed using reference TRBV7-2 and TRBJ2-7, is GAGVSQSPSNKVTEKGKDVELRCDPISGHTALYWYRQSLGQGLEFLIYFQGNSAPDKSGLPSDRFSAERTGGSVSTLTIQRTQQEDSAVYLCASSYPLDRRSYEQYFGPGTRLTVT.

The sample holds many counts of this clonotype. J is TRBJ2-3 and V is TRBV20-1, with a possible D match to TRBD1 (5 bases). Germline assignment: CDR1 DFQATT and CDR2 SNEGSKA (reference sequence). Trimming took 5 bases from V and 4 from J, leaving 16 bases between them. The CDR3 has 14 residues. CDR3 residues: CSAPGGAAPDTQYF. Written as DNA, the CDR3 is TGCAGTGCTCCTGGTGGGGCTGCCCCAGATACGCAGTATTTT.

This clonotype was found many times. A much larger clone is a single base away; this may be a read error. The rearrangement links TRBV6-4 to TRBJ2-2; D is possibly TRBD1 or TRBD2 (5 bases each). Germline values: CDR1 MRHNA, CDR2 SNTAGT. V lost 3 bases and J 0 bases, leaving 14 bases between the germline ends. The length of the CDR3 is 17 residues. The CDR3 coding sequence is TGTGCCAGCAGTGAATCTGTGGGGACCGCGAACACCGGGGAGCTGTTTTTT. This gives the protein CASSESVGTANTGELFF.

The table lists this clonotype with a few counts. The chain uses TRBV29-1 and TRBJ2-5; D is possibly TRBD1 or TRBD2 (5 bases each). Germline V gene data show CDR1 as SQVTM and CDR2 as ANQGSEA. Trimming stripped 5 bases from V and 5 bases from J, with 18 bases between. The CDR3 has 14 residues. The CDR3 DNA is TGCAGCGTTCCCCAGGGAGCGGTCCAGGAGACCCAGTACTTC. This sequence encodes CSVPQGAVQETQYF.

This clonotype occurred many times. The chain links TRBV6-5 to TRBJ2-7; D remains unclear. Germline V CDR1 and CDR2: MNHEY, SVGAGI. This CDR3 has 14 residues. The V and J ends lost 5 bases and 3 bases respectively, with 14 bases between them. CDR3 nucleotides: TGTGCCAGCAGTCCCCGGGTCAGGATCTACGAGCAGTACTTC. Its translation: CASSPRVRIYEQYF.

This clonotype was detected many times. The chain carries TRBV15 and TRBJ1-5, with 7 bases fitting TRBD1. The CDR3 sequence is 17 residues long. Germline CDR1 is LNHNV and CDR2 is YYDKDF (reference sequence). V shed 1 base, J shed 7 bases, and the junction held 13 bases outside the gene matches. CDR3 loop: CATSRGTGTANPQPQHF. The CDR3 nucleotides read TGTGCCACCAGCAGAGGGACCGGGACAGCTAACCCCCAGCCCCAGCATTTT.